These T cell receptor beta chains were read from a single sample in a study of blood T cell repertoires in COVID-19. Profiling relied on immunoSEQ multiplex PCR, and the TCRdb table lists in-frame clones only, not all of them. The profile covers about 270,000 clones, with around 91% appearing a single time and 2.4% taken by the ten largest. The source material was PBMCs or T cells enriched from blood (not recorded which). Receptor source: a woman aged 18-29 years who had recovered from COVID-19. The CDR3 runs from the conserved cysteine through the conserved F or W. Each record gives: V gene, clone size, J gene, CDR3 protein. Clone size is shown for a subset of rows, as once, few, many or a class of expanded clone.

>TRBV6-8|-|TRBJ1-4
CASSYLRPGSATNEKLFF
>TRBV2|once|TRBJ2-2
CASIRTLNTGELFF
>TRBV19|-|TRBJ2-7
CASSILAGAYEQYF
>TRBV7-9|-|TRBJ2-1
CASSLRVGEYNEQFF
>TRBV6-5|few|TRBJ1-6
CASSSPTGGPLHF
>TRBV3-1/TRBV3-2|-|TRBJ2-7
CASSLRWEGREQYF
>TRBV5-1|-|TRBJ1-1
CASSVSGTEAFF
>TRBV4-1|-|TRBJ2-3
CASSQVTSGGATDTQYF
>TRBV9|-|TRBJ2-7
CASRYGTVHSYEQYF
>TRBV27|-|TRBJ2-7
CASSPELKGYEQYF
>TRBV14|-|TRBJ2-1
CASSLTGLNEQFF
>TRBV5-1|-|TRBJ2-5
CASSPASGGARETQYF
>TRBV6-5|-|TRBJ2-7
CASSPPSSGGYEQYF
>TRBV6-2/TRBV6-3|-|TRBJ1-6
CASSYGGQGYITIHF
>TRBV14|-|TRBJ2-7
CASSQGRWVTKNEQYF
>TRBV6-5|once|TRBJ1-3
CASSSNRNTIYF
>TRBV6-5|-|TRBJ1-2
CASSYSSLFPDYGYTF
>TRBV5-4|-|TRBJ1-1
CASSSVGPLNTEAFF
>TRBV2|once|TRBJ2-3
CASSERERGAGTDTQYF
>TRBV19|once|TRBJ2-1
CASSILNRIDINEQFF
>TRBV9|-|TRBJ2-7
CASSSGGFKLNEQYF
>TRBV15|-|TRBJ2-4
CATRLGGGAKNIQYF
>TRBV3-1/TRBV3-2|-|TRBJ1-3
CASSQARENTIYF
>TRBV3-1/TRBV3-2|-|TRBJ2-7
CASSQSSQPYEQYF
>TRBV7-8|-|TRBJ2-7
CASTQLPGQQVSYEQYF
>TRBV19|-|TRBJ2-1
CASSFSSSSYNEQFF
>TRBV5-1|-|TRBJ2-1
CASSPTTLAGYNEQFF
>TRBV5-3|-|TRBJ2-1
CARSVSPLSYNEQFF
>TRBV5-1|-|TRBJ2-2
CASSLRQGLNTGELFF
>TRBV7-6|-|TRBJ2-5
CASSLGCKRGERGTQYF
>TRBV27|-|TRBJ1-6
CASSLTGYSPLHF
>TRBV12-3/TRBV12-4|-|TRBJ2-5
CASSFQGRETQYF
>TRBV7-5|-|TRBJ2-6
CARTYYGANVLTF
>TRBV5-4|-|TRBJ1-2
CASSTQFGGGYTF
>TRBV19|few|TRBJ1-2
CASRRTGGGYTF
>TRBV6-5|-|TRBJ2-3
CASNGQGADTDTQYF
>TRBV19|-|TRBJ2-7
CASSIGGSSYEQYF